This T cell receptor (beta chain) was identified during a study of metastatic and nonmetastatic thyroid tumors. Concerning this clone itself: Just one base apart from a much larger clone, this may be a read error.

Nobody among the patients had been given any treatment before thyroid surgery. The CDR3 spans 15 residues. CDR1 is LNHDA, CDR2 SQIVND, per germline (reference sequence). The V end lost 6 bases, the J end lost 7 bases, and 16 bases lay between the germline ends. MiXCR was used by TCRdb to re-call the PCR reads. The sample contains about 21,000 clones, around 20% of which appear only once. The TCR was taken from a male donor with papillary thyroid cancer or a benign thyroid nodule (not recorded which). Some clones in this sample may be carry-over from other donors' samples. The sequencing sample was made of blood. The chain employs TRBV19 and TRBJ1-6; possibly TRBD1 for D (6 bases). The CDR3 sequence: CASSVAGQRNSPLHF. As DNA, the CDR3 is TGTGCCAGTAGCGTCGCTGGACAGAGGAATTCACCCCTCCACTTT. Combining the CDR3 with reference TRBV19 and TRBJ1-6 gives the whole variable domain DGGITQSPKYLFRKEGQNVTLSCEQNLNHDAMYWYRQDPGQGLRLIYYSQIVNDFQKGDIAEGYSVSREKKESFPLTVTSAQKNPTAFYLCASSVAGQRNSPLHFGNGTRLTVT.